This paragraph reports one T cell receptor beta chain. The data were taken from a study of T cell clones after liver transplantation. Overall study: Three of the eight recipients were HCV-positive; the rest had non-autoimmune, non-viral transplant indications. Samples came pre-transplant, pre-randomization before withdrawal, and post-randomization after withdrawal ended.

Repertoires were generated with immunoSEQ multiplex PCR, while TCRdb's copy carries only in-frame clones and drops some. The table includes roughly 55,000 clones, about 67% detected once. Germline lookup yields CDR1 MNHNS and CDR2 SASEGT. Trimming left V 0 bases short and J 2 bases short, with 14 bases between. The CDR3 runs to 16 residues. The TCR originated in a human patient who received a liver transplant. Among the T cells, some may be from the graft donor. The chain has TRBV6-1 and TRBJ2-7; D assignment may be TRBD1 or TRBD2 (6 bases each). The specimen comprised CD4+ T cells from blood, sampled roughly 56 months after liver transplant. The CDR3 reads CASSEAVGGVAYEQYF. The DNA for the CDR3 is TGTGCCAGCAGTGAAGCGGTGGGGGGCGTCGCCTACGAGCAGTACTTC.